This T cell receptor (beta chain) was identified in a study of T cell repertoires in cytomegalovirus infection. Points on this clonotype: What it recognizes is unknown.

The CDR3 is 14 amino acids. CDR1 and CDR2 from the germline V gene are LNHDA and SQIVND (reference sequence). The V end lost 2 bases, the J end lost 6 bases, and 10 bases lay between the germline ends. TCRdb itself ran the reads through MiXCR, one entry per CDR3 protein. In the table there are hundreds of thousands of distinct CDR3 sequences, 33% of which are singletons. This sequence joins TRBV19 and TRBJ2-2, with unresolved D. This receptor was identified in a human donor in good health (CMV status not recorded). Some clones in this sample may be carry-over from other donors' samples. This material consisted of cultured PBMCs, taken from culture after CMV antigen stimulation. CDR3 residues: CASSIWDKPGELFF. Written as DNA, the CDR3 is TGTGCCAGTAGTATATGGGATAAGCCCGGGGAGCTGTTTTTT.